This T cell receptor (beta chain) was retrieved from a study of blood T cell repertoires in COVID-19. Study-wide context: Sites in the United States, Italy and Spain provided acute and convalescent COVID-19 samples.

The CDR3 extends over 18 amino acids. CDR1 and CDR2 from the germline V gene are SGHTA and FQGNSA. Losses at the gene ends were 2 bases for V and 3 bases for J; bases not matched to a gene: 11. The protocol was immunoSEQ multiplex PCR, while the TCRdb copy is restricted to in-frame clones and leaves out a portion. The data show tens of thousands of clones, around nine tenths seen once. This receptor was obtained from a man aged 50-60 years with acute or convalescent COVID-19. The sample taken for sequencing was peripheral blood. This chain connects TRBV7-2 to TRBJ2-4; 9 bases line up with TRBD2. CDR3 region: CASSLYLASGASKNIQYF. CDR3 DNA: TGTGCCAGCAGCTTATATTTAGCTAGCGGGGCCAGCAAAAACATTCAGTACTTC.